This record looks at one T cell receptor beta chain sequence and its context. Its antigen is as yet unknown. This record belongs to a study of cytomegalovirus exposure and HLA in healthy donors. PCR amplification relied on 60 Vbeta primers (plus 13 Jbeta primers). Clones were read by immunoSEQ multiplex PCR, and TCRdb kept only the in-frame ones, dropping some. The data contain about 220,000 clones, 75% to 80% of them seen just once; the ten biggest clones take up about 1.7%. Whole-study results and caveats: The authors listed 150 to 200 TCR beta chains as cytomegalovirus-associated. With later analysis, a missense DCLRE1C variant became linked to TCR beta V- and J-gene trimming. Equally common other TCR beta chains were less clonally expanded than HLA-associated ones, a later analysis found.

The receptor's source is a male donor in good health and CMV-seronegative. Sequenced input: PBMCs.

The DNA of the CDR3 is TGTGCCAGCAGTTTACGGGGCGGGAGCTCAACAGATACGCAGTATTTT. Translated: CASSLRGGSSTDTQYF. The chain carries TRBV28 and TRBJ2-3, with 7 bases that match TRBD2. The CDR3 runs to 16 residues. J was trimmed by 3 bases and V by 2 bases; bases with no gene match: 8. The germline V gene encodes CDR1 MDHEN and CDR2 SYDVKM.